The 10 T cell receptor beta chains reported below all come from one sample, sequenced in a study of cytomegalovirus exposure and HLA in healthy donors. Data came from immunoSEQ multiplex PCR; TCRdb stores just in-frame clones and leaves some out. The data show under 150,000 clones, approximately 84% seen once. Sequenced input: PBMCs. These receptor sequences come from a woman aged 30 to 39 in good health and CMV-seronegative.

The V and J genes are TRBV2 and TRBJ1-1; no definite D call. Germline CDR1 and CDR2: SNHLY and FYNNEI. The V and J ends lost 4 bases and 3 bases respectively, with 9 bases between them. The CDR3 covers 13 residues. CDR3: CASSGRVDTEAFF. CDR3 bases: TGTGCCAGCAGTGGGCGGGTCGACACTGAAGCTTTCTTT.

The genes are TRBV18 and TRBJ2-1, with unresolved D. The V gene lost 2 bases and the J gene lost 3 bases, with 11 bases spanning the gap. CDR1 is KGHSH, CDR2 LQKENI, per germline. The CDR3 is 15 residues long. CDR3: CASSPAQNLYNEQFF. CDR3 nucleotides: TGTGCCAGCTCACCAGCCCAGAACCTCTACAATGAGCAGTTCTTC.

This chain uses TRBV7-2 with TRBJ2-7, with 8 bases that match TRBD1. CDR1 and CDR2 (germline): SGHTA, FQGNSA. This CDR3 has 16 amino acids. J gave up 3 bases and V 4 bases, and 11 bases lay outside the gene matches. The CDR3 DNA reads as TGTGCCAGCAGCTCAGGGGGCAAGGGTTCCTACTACGAGCAGTACTTC. Translating gives CASSSGGKGSYYEQYF.

This chain joins TRBV6-5 and TRBJ1-2; a weak D match, TRBD1 (6 bases). Germline V gene sequence: CDR1 MNHEY, CDR2 SVGAGI. The CDR3 is 13 amino acids. Between the trimmed V and J ends, which lost 4 bases and 6 bases, there was a span of 12 bases. CDR3 in DNA: TGTGCCAGCAGTTCCAGGGGAAAAGATGGCTACACCTTC. It codes for CASSSRGKDGYTF.

The gene calls are TRBV5-1 and TRBJ2-5; tentatively, D is TRBD1 (6 bases). This CDR3 has 15 amino acids. Germline V gene data show CDR1 as SGHRS and CDR2 as YFSETQ. V was trimmed by 4 bases and J by 2 bases, leaving 15 bases between them. CDR3 DNA: TGCGCCAGCAGCAGGACCGGGACAAATCAAGAGACCCAGTACTTC. It encodes CASSRTGTNQETQYF.

The chain links TRBV7-9 to TRBJ1-2; TRBD1 is a possible D gene (6 bases). The V end was cut by 2 bases, the J end by 8 bases, with 18 bases between. Germline CDR1 reads SEHNR; CDR2 reads FQNEAQ (reference sequence). The CDR3 runs to 15 residues. The CDR3 DNA is TGTGCCAGCAGCTTAACGGCAGGGGATAGGAAGGGCTACACCTTC. This translates into CASSLTAGDRKGYTF. The full variable domain, completed using reference TRBV7-9 and TRBJ1-2, is DTGVSQNPRHKITKRGQNVTFRCDPISEHNRLYWYRQTLGQGPEFLTYFQNEAQLEKSRLLSDRFSAERPKGSFSTLEIQRTEQGDSAMYLCASSLTAGDRKGYTFGSGTRLTVV.

This chain connects TRBV28 to TRBJ2-2; 7 positions match TRBD1. From germline, CDR1 is MDHEN and CDR2 SYDVKM. J was trimmed by 7 bases and V by 8 bases; bases with no gene match: 10. This CDR3 spans 14 amino acids. CDR3 bases: TGTGCCAGCGCGAAAGGGGGCTTAGGCGGGGAGCTGTTTTTT. Translating it yields CASAKGGLGGELFF.

The chain recombines TRBV11-2 with TRBJ2-1, with 11 bases lining up with TRBD2. The CDR3 covers 18 residues. Germline CDR1 and CDR2: SGHAT and FQNNGV. Germline trimming cut 5 bases from V and 8 bases from J; bases unmatched to any gene: 17. The CDR3 sequence: CASSLRPRLAGGLDEQFF. CDR3 nucleotide sequence: TGTGCCAGCAGCCTACGACCCCGGCTAGCGGGGGGTCTTGATGAGCAGTTCTTC.

The rearrangement joins TRBV18 to TRBJ1-2; no clear D gene. Trimming pared 0 bases from V and 2 bases from J, leaving 7 bases between. The CDR3 extends over 14 amino acids. CDR1 is KGHSH, CDR2 LQKENI, per germline. The CDR3 loop reads CASSPPSRNYGYTF. DNA of the CDR3: TGTGCCAGCTCACCACCGAGCCGGAACTATGGCTACACCTTC.

This rearrangement joins TRBV5-3 to TRBJ2-3; tentative D call: TRBD1 (7 bases). TRBV5-3 is recorded as an ORF, its role being uncertain. The CDR3 consists of 16 residues. V was shortened by 6 bases and J by 1 base, with 18 bases between the two germline ends. CDR3 protein: CARTLGGTACTDTQYF. The CDR3, as DNA: TGTGCCAGAACCCTCGGAGGGACAGCCTGCACAGATACGCAGTATTTT.